This T cell receptor (beta chain) came from a study of shared clonotypes between healthy human individuals (dated by TCRdb to about 2020). With regard to the full study: A few men and a couple of women, aged 18 to 49 years, made up the cohort. For each donor, CD4 naive and CD4 memory were each given three plates, CD8 naive was given two plates, and CD8 memory was given one plate. Libraries were prepared and TCR repertoires were sequenced by different laboratories using diverse techniques, in order to increase sequencing depth and limit assay-specific biases. The study deeply sequenced blood TCR repertoires of about 5 healthy adults to estimate repertoire size and the extent of clonotype sharing between individuals. Each donor's leukapheresis produced roughly between roughly 0.85 and 10 billion PBMCs. Study-level results and caveats: Pairwise subsampling indicated that sequencing depth was expected to affect the degree of clonotype sharing among donors. Even with the large sequencing depth, rarefaction of the sorted-subset datasets indicated that sequencing was incomplete. Because the study included only a small number of donors, the genetic and exposure-history diversity represented was limited. Sampling was restricted to blood, and TCR repertoires in tissues likely differ from the TCR repertoires found in blood. Larger estimated clonotype richness was generally found for naive subsets than for memory subsets. Compared with non-shared clonotypes, the clonotypes found in all four sorted-subset donors had higher generation probabilities. Around 5.4% of naive CD4, 3% to 4% of naive CD8, approximately 2.2% of memory CD4, and around 0.42% of memory CD8 clonotypes were shared across a few donors.

Details on this clone: Its antigen target is currently unknown. No base qualities exist here, and no much larger clone lies one base off it.

CD8 naive samples were obtained by positive selection for CCR7 among CD45RO-negative cells, yielding a CD45RA+CCR7+ population from which TemRA cells were excluded. Donors were healthy HIV-negative adults with no recently reported acute infections or vaccinations. Only Caucasian adults living in Nashville, Tennessee, USA were represented among the donors. After blood collection by leukapheresis, PBMCs were isolated using Ficoll-Histopaque density gradient centrifugation and then cryopreserved in the vapor phase of liquid nitrogen. Analytical flow cytometry was used to check the purity and quantity of every magnetically sorted T cell population. From each sorted fraction, genomic DNA was isolated and quantified by UV absorbance on a Nanodrop 2000c. Taken from cysteine to phenylalanine, the CDR3 has 15 residues. Only the CDR3 DNA stays, 45 bases, in frame from base 1. CDR1 and CDR2 (SGHAT, FQDESV) derive from the germline V gene (reference sequence). V and J lose 4 bases and 0 bases, and a span of 9 bases separates them.

TCR CDR3 regions were amplified from genomic DNA by multiplex PCR using the deep immunoSEQ assay. For each cell subset, the extracted genomic DNA was distributed evenly across all wells of several immunoSEQ 96-well plates, and each plate served as one replicate. For sorted subsets, roughly 200 ng of genomic DNA, equivalent to 30,000 or so T cell genomes, went into each replicate PCR. The purified libraries were quantified using a Qubit 3.0 fluorometer, sized with a Bioanalyzer 2100, and then quantified again using the KAPA Library Quantification kit. Every immunoSEQ 96-well plate was sequenced on a dedicated single-read 150-cycle Illumina NextSeq 550 flow cell. Regarding the original processing steps: Because the immunoSEQ output included only junctional sequences and no quality scores, the filtering could not be the same as the filtering used for full-length reads. Sequences were annotated with PyIR, a Python wrapper for IgBLAST v1.9, and V/J genes and CDR3 were assigned using IMGT germline references. Reads with weak V/J assignments (E-value above 1e-6), missing CDR3, stop codons, out-of-frame junctions, or ambiguous translated residues were removed. A V3J clonotype was defined by an identical inferred V gene, J gene, and CDR3 amino acid sequence. Percentage overlap between repertoires was calculated by dividing the number of shared unique clonotypes by the size of the smaller repertoire. Three approaches were used to assess repertoire richness: RTK rarefaction, the Chao1 estimator, and Recon v2.1 estimates of unobserved clonotypes. Generation probabilities were computed with OLGA for all TCRbeta clonotypes obtained by the gDNA method from several donors. TCRdb limited this immuneACCESS table to in-frame rearrangements with V and J called. A share of clones is missing; checked studies link under half to unresolved V genes, and the rest is unexplained. V and J calls and clone size are copied from that table; D and trimming were computed from the DNA. The sample contains about 2.1 million clones, just over 90% of them found a single time. The top ten constitute 1.5% to 2% of the sample.

The receptor was isolated from a man between 18 and 29 years old in good health. Some clones in this sample may be carry-over from other donors' samples. Material: naive CD8+ T cells from PBMCs. The cell subset or site label, as the study defines it: CD45RA+CCR7+. The sequence links TRBV11-1 to TRBJ1-4, with a weak D call of TRBD1 (6 bases match). The nucleotide sequence reads TGTGCCAGCAGCTCATCAGGGGCAACTAATGAAAAACTGTTTTTT. The encoded protein is CASSSSGATNEKLFF. The variable domain in full, with residues beyond the CDR3 obtained from the reference TRBV11-1 and TRBJ1-4 genes, is EAEVAQSPRYKITEKSQAVAFWCDPISGHATLYWYRQILGQGPELLVQFQDESVVDDSQLPKDRFSAERLKGVDSTLKIQPAELGDSAMYLCASSSSGATNEKLFFGSGTQLSVL.